This T cell receptor (beta chain) is drawn from a study of naive and memory T cell subsets. Overall study results and limits: In naive cells, over 85% of TCR sequences were seen only once. Possibly reflecting memory cells re-expressing CD45RA, a few larger clonotypes occurred in naive repertoires, especially CD8.

Turning to this clonotype: Its antigen is undetermined.

This CDR3 spans 14 amino acids. J gave up 1 base and V 5 bases, and 6 bases lay outside the gene matches. Germline V gene sequence: CDR1 DFQATT, CDR2 SNEGSKA (reference sequence). The beta constant-region primer was an equimolar mix of two oligonucleotides covering TRBC1 and TRBC2. Ligated cDNA was amplified by four rounds of PCR with nested alpha and beta constant-region primers and SP2. TCRdb re-analysed the UMI-ligation and nested PCR reads in MiXCR, keeping a single row per CDR3 protein. The sample contains around 83,000 distinct CDR3 sequences, about 10% of which appear only once. This clonotype was sampled from a human donor in good health. The chain recombines TRBV20-1 with TRBJ1-1; 8 bases map to TRBD1. The sequencing input was naive CD4+ T cells from blood. This CDR3 is CSARRTGPNTEAFF. CDR3 DNA sequence: TGCAGTGCTCGACGGACAGGGCCGAACACTGAAGCTTTCTTT.